These 19 T cell receptor beta chains came from one sample sequenced in a study of OX40 agonist ivuxolimab in advanced cancers. Profiled with immunoSEQ multiplex PCR; TCRdb holds only in-frame clones, not every one. The repertoire holds 60,000 to 90,000 clones, roughly three quarters seen once, with 4.5% to 6% in the top ten. The sample in question was CD4+ or CD8+ T cells sorted from blood, obtained in a trial of the OX40 agonist ivuxolimab. Receptors originate from an adult with an advanced solid tumor such as melanoma, head and neck, liver or kidney cancer.

The V call is TRBV18, the J call TRBJ1-2; D might be TRBD1 (5 bases). Germline V gives CDR1 KGHSH, CDR2 LQKENI. V was cut by 4 bases and J by 0 bases, with 18 bases left in between. This CDR3 has 17 amino acids. CDR3 DNA: TGTGCCAGCTCACTCCTAAACCCAGGACAAGCTAACTATGGCTACACCTTC. As protein: CASSLLNPGQANYGYTF.

In regard to this clone: One junction end does not reproduce the germline sequence, and a read error may be involved. The chain has TRBV5-5 and TRBJ1-1; D is ambiguous. Germline-derived CDR1 and CDR2 are SGHKS and YYEKEE (reference sequence). This CDR3 is 13 amino acids long. The CDR3 here is CASSLGPNSEAFF. DNA for the CDR3: TGTGCCAGCAGCTTAGGACCCAACAGTGAAGCTTTCTTT.

This chain connects TRBV27 to TRBJ2-7; D unclear. Trimming left V 3 bases short and J 3 bases short, with 12 bases between. This CDR3 is built from 14 residues. Germline assignment: CDR1 MNHEY and CDR2 SMNVEV (reference sequence). CDR3 region: CASSFRQDGYEQYF. CDR3 nucleotide sequence: TGTGCCAGCAGTTTCCGGCAGGATGGCTACGAGCAGTACTTC.

J is TRBJ2-7 and V is TRBV4-3, with a possible D match to TRBD2 (5 bases). This CDR3 region has 15 residues. The germline V and J ends were trimmed by 3 bases and 2 bases, with 14 bases remaining between them. Germline V gives CDR1 LGHNA, CDR2 YSLEER. The CDR3 coding sequence is TGCGCCAGCAGCCAGTCCCTAGCACGCGCCTACGAGCAGTACTTC. Encoded protein: CASSQSLARAYEQYF.

The gene calls are TRBV5-6 and TRBJ2-3; TRBD1 matches 7 bases. The CDR3 totals 16 residues. CDR1 is SGHDT, CDR2 YYEEEE, per germline. The trim removed 4 bases at V and 2 bases at J, leaving 10 bases unmatched. CDR3 bases: TGTGCCAGCAGCGTGACAGGGCCCCTTTTCACAGATACGCAGTATTTT. It codes for CASSVTGPLFTDTQYF.

The table lists this clone with a count of one. The rearrangement links TRBV9 to TRBJ1-3; D is unclear. The CDR3 length is 15 residues. V gave up 4 bases and J gave up 0 bases, with 11 bases separating them. Germline V gene lookup returns CDR1 SGDLS and CDR2 YYNGEE. The CDR3 spells CASSPLEVSGNTIYF. The CDR3 DNA follows: TGTGCCAGCAGCCCTTTGGAGGTCTCTGGAAACACCATATATTTT.

This clone has a single count. This chain joins TRBV7-9 and TRBJ1-3; D is ambiguous. The CDR3 runs to 12 residues. Trimming took 5 bases from V and 5 from J, leaving 7 bases between them. Looked up from germline, CDR1 is SEHNR and CDR2 is FQNEAQ (reference sequence). CDR3 in DNA: TGTGCCAGCAGCCCCCCTAGAAACACCATATATTTT. It yields the protein CASSPPRNTIYF.

V usage is TRBV5-1 and J usage is TRBJ2-1; D is undetermined. This CDR3 comprises 18 residues. The V gene's germline CDR1 is SGHRS and CDR2 YFSETQ. Trimming took off 0 bases at V and 2 bases at J, with 18 bases between the two ends. The CDR3 DNA reads as TGCGCCAGCAGCTTGGAAGGTATCTTGGGGAAACCCTACAATGAGCAGTTCTTC. Its translation is CASSLEGILGKPYNEQFF.

CDR3 residues: CASSRAGRDTEAFF. The CDR3 nucleotides read TGTGCCAGCTCACGGGCTGGCAGGGACACTGAAGCTTTCTTT. The V call is TRBV18, the J call TRBJ1-1; the D gene is possibly TRBD1 (5 bases). Germline V gene lookup returns CDR1 KGHSH and CDR2 LQKENI. The V end was cut by 4 bases, the J end by 3 bases, with 12 bases between. CDR3 length equals 14 residues. Looking up the rest from reference TRBV18 and TRBJ1-1 gives the full variable domain: NAGVMQNPRHLVRRRGQEARLRCSPMKGHSHVYWYRQLPEEGLKFMVYLQKENIIDESGMPKERFSAEFPKEGPSILRIQQVVRGDSAAYFCASSRAGRDTEAFFGQGTRLTVV.

CDR3 in DNA: TGTGCCAGCAGCGCAGGCAGGGTACAAACAGATGAGCAGTTCTTC. Its protein product is CASSAGRVQTDEQFF. The chain is built from TRBV6-6 and TRBJ2-1; D may be TRBD1 (5 bases). The V and J ends lost 6 bases and 8 bases respectively, with 20 bases between them. CDR3 length equals 15 residues. Germline loops: CDR1 MNHNY, CDR2 SVGAGI (reference sequence).

This chain joins TRBV7-3 and TRBJ2-3; 10 bases match TRBD1. V was clipped by 5 bases and J by 5 bases; unmatched bases: 13. CDR1 is SGHTA, CDR2 FQGTGA, per germline. This CDR3 region has 17 residues. The CDR3 here is CASSLLGPGQGIDTQYF. CDR3 coding DNA: TGTGCCAGCAGCCTCCTGGGTCCGGGACAGGGGATAGATACGCAGTATTTT.

V and J are TRBV5-1 and TRBJ1-1; the match to TRBD1 covers 9 bases. J lost 1 base, V lost 0 bases, and 7 bases had no gene match. CDR1 is SGHRS, CDR2 YFSETQ, per germline. CDR3 length: 17 residues. CDR3 in DNA: TGCGCCAGCAGCTTGGGCCACAGGGGGCCAGGGAACACTGAAGCTTTCTTT. As protein: CASSLGHRGPGNTEAFF.

A few counts support this clone. Here the CDR3 DNA reads TGTGCCAGCAGCCAAGAACCTGGGCGAGAAGACGAGCAGTACTTC. Translating it yields CASSQEPGREDEQYF. J is TRBJ2-7 and V is TRBV4-2, with D unresolved. This CDR3 has 15 residues. V lost 0 bases to trimming and J lost 5 bases, with 14 bases between them. CDR1 is LGHNA and CDR2 is YNFKEQ in the germline V gene.

The rearrangement joins TRBV28 to TRBJ1-1; 11 bases fit TRBD1. There are 16 residues in the CDR3. Germline V lookup: CDR1 MDHEN, CDR2 SYDVKM. The V and J ends lost 5 bases and 5 bases, in that order; junction bases with no gene match: 10. The CDR3 DNA is TGTGCCAGCAGTGGGAGGACAGGGGGCGTGTGGACTGAAGCTTTCTTT. It specifies CASSGRTGGVWTEAFF.

This rearrangement joins TRBV7-3 to TRBJ2-2; D is undetermined. The CDR3 sequence is 14 residues long. Per the germline V gene, CDR1 is SGHTA and CDR2 is FQGTGA. V lost 2 bases to trimming and J lost 5 bases, with 9 bases between them. The CDR3 DNA is TGTGCCAGCAGCTTAGATCCACAGACCGGGGAGCTGTTTTTT. It codes for CASSLDPQTGELFF.

This chain links TRBV30 with TRBJ2-3, with D possibly being TRBD1 (6 bases). V was shortened by 4 bases and J by 3 bases, with 17 bases between the two germline ends. Germline CDR1 reads GTSNPN; CDR2 reads SVGIG (reference sequence). The CDR3 covers 15 residues. The CDR3 DNA reads as TGTGCCTGGACGACAGGTTCGGGACCGACAGATACGCAGTATTTT. It encodes CAWTTGSGPTDTQYF.

This clone was picked up one time. Different DNA sequences within this sample yield the same CDR3. This chain joins TRBV6-5 and TRBJ1-1; 7 bases are a match to TRBD1. Germline V gene sequence: CDR1 MNHEY, CDR2 SVGAGI. The CDR3 loop spans 14 amino acids. The ends lost 2 bases at V and 2 bases at J; junction bases unmatched: 2. For the CDR3, the DNA is TGTGCCAGCAGTTACGAGGGGGCAAACACTGAAGCTTTCTTT. Protein: CASSYEGANTEAFF.

The gene calls are TRBV5-4 and TRBJ2-5; D perhaps matches TRBD2 (6 bases). The closer fit of TRBJ2-7 to the DNA end suggests the J call may be wrong. The CDR3 has 15 residues. The germline V gene has CDR1 SGHNT and CDR2 YYREEE (reference sequence). Here the CDR3 DNA reads TGTGCCAGCAGCTTCGGCGGGACCAGCTCCTACGAGCAGTACTTC. Translation gives CASSFGGTSSYEQYF.

The chain has TRBV5-1 and TRBJ1-1; D remains ambiguous. The CDR3 consists of 18 residues. In germline, CDR1 is SGHRS, CDR2 YFSETQ. Trimming took 5 bases from V and 1 from J, leaving 24 bases between them. As DNA, the CDR3 is TGCGCCAGCAGTCTCCCCCGAACTCTACCCGGGAGGAACACTGAAGCTTTCTTT. It is translated as CASSLPRTLPGRNTEAFF. Using reference TRBV5-1 and TRBJ1-1 for the parts outside the CDR3, the full variable domain is KAGVTQTPRYLIKTRGQQVTLSCSPISGHRSVSWYQQTPGQGLQFLFEYFSETQRNKGNFPGRFSGRQFSNSRSEMNVSTLELGDSALYLCASSLPRTLPGRNTEAFFGQGTRLTVV.